The rows below give T cell receptor beta chains drawn from one sample of a study of glioma-infiltrating T cells. Via MiXCR, TCRdb re-called the multiplex PCR reads, giving one row per CDR3 protein. The sample holds fewer than 500,000 distinct CDR3 sequences, about 40% seen once. Sequenced: glioma tissue, nonneoplastic brain tissue, or PBMCs (not recorded which). These receptors came from a human donor with low-grade glioma or glioblastoma, undergoing nonglioma brain surgery, or in good health (not recorded which). CDR3s include the opening cysteine and the closing phenylalanine or tryptophan. A D gene is named only where the DNA matches it firmly. The size of a clone is reported for some rows only, either as once, few or many, or as a class for expanded clones.

v_gene,abundance,j_gene,d_gene,CDR3nt,CDR3aa
TRBV2,NA,TRBJ2-3,NA,TGTGCCTTCACGGTGGGTGGGACAGATACGCAGTATTTT,CAFTVGGTDTQYF
TRBV27,many,TRBJ2-1,TRBD2,TGTGCCAGCAGTTTCCTACCGGGACTAGAGATGGGTGAGCAGTTCTTC,CASSFLPGLEMGEQFF
TRBV24-1,NA,TRBJ2-3,NA,TGTGCCACCAGTGATTCCCCCCCAGCGGACCCAGATACGCAGTATTTT,CATSDSPPADPDTQYF
TRBV20-1,NA,TRBJ2-7,NA,TGCAGTGCTGGGTATAGCGATTTAGGATCCTACGAGCAGTACTTC,CSAGYSDLGSYEQYF
TRBV28,many,TRBJ1-1,NA,TGTGCCAGCAGTTTAAGGAGACAGACTGCTTTCTTT,CASSLRRQTAFF
TRBV28,NA,TRBJ2-2,NA,TGTGCCAGCAGTCCCTTTATACCTGACAGAAACACCGGGGAGCTGTTTTTT,CASSPFIPDRNTGELFF
TRBV6-1,many,TRBJ2-3,TRBD2,TGTGCCAGCAGGAGGACTAGCGGGAGGGTAGATACGCAGTATTTT,CASRRTSGRVDTQYF
TRBV6-1,many,TRBJ2-2,TRBD1,TGTGCCAGCAGTAGACGCCCGGGACAGGGAAATACCGGGGAGCTGTTTTTT,CASSRRPGQGNTGELFF
TRBV12-3/TRBV12-4,NA,TRBJ2-2,NA,TGTGCCAGCCAAATTCACGCGAACACCGGGGAGCTGTTTTTT,CASQIHANTGELFF
TRBV28,many,TRBJ2-7,NA,TGTGCCAGCAGTGGAAACTACGAGCAGTACTTC,CASSGNYEQYF
TRBV7-9,NA,TRBJ2-1,NA,TGTGCCAGCAGCTTAGGACGGCCATCCTACGAGCAGTTCTTC,CASSLGRPSYEQFF
TRBV28,NA,TRBJ1-2,NA,TGTGCCAGCAGCCCGGGCGGAATGAACTATGGCTACACCTTC,CASSPGGMNYGYTF
TRBV29-1,NA,TRBJ1-2,NA,TGCAGCGTTGGGACGGCTCGAGGCTACACCTTC,CSVGTARGYTF
TRBV20-1,few,TRBJ1-2,NA,TGCAGTGCTAGAGACCCCAGCCGGGGCTACACCTTC,CSARDPSRGYTF
TRBV12-3/TRBV12-4,once,TRBJ1-1,TRBD1,TGTACCAGCAGTTTTCAGGGGGTGAACACTGAAGCTTTCTTT,CTSSFQGVNTEAFF
TRBV2,NA,TRBJ1-2,NA,TGTGCCAGCAGTGAAGAGTGGGCAGGGACTAACTATGGCTACACCTTC,CASSEEWAGTNYGYTF
TRBV4-2,once,TRBJ2-1,NA,TGTGCCAGCAGCCAATCGGATGGCAAAAATGAGCAGTTCTTC,CASSQSDGKNEQFF
TRBV27,few,TRBJ2-4,TRBD2,TGTGCCAGCAGTTCTTTAGGGTGGTCGCGGGAGGGCCTAAGTAAAAACATTCAGTACTTC,CASSSLGWSREGLSKNIQYF
TRBV4-1,NA,TRBJ1-6,NA,TGCGCCAGCAGCCGGCTCCCCACCGGATCCGATAATTCACCCATCCACTTT,CASSRLPTGSDNSPIHF
TRBV6-1,NA,TRBJ2-2,NA,TGTGCCAGCACTCAACCTAGGGGGAGAGTTAACACCGGGGAGCTGTTTTTT,CASTQPRGRVNTGELFF
TRBV7-2,NA,TRBJ2-1,TRBD2,TGTGCCAGCAGCTTAGCCAAGGCGGGAGCGGGCAATGAGCAGTTCTTC,CASSLAKAGAGNEQFF
TRBV28,many,TRBJ1-6,TRBD1,TGTGCCAGCAGGCCGGGACAGCGAACGCGGAATTCACCCCTCCACTTT,CASRPGQRTRNSPLHF
TRBV20-1,few,TRBJ2-1,TRBD2,TGCAGTGCTAAACAACCGGGACTAGCTTGGAATGAGCAGTTCTTC,CSAKQPGLAWNEQFF
TRBV5-1,NA,TRBJ2-5,NA,TGCGCCAGCCGGCGGCAGTCCAGACAAGAGACCCAGTACTTC,CASRRQSRQETQYF
TRBV3-1,few,TRBJ1-1,TRBD1,TGTGCCAGCAGCCATGACAGGGGGAGCACTGAAGCTTTCTTT,CASSHDRGSTEAFF
TRBV7-2,few,TRBJ2-7,NA,TGTGCCAGCAGCTTCACGCTGCGTCCCTACGAGCAGTACTTC,CASSFTLRPYEQYF
TRBV27,NA,TRBJ1-2,TRBD1,TGTGCCAGCAGACTTGGGACAGGCTTGACTGGCTACACCTTC,CASRLGTGLTGYTF
TRBV10-3,few,TRBJ2-7,TRBD2,TGTGCCATCTCAGGGAGGGAAATCCACGAGCAGTACTTC,CAISGREIHEQYF
TRBV28,NA,TRBJ1-5,NA,TGTGCCAGCACTTTTCAAGGGAGCAATCAGCCCCAGCATTTT,CASTFQGSNQPQHF
TRBV6-1,many,TRBJ1-2,TRBD1,TGTGCCAGCAGGCGAAGGACAGGGGATTTACCCTATGGCTACACCTTC,CASRRRTGDLPYGYTF
TRBV19,few,TRBJ1-5,NA,TGTGCCAGTAGTAATTGGCAGGGCAATCAGCCCCAGCATTTT,CASSNWQGNQPQHF
TRBV20-1,NA,TRBJ2-4,TRBD2,TGCAGTGCTAGTAGCGGGAGCGCCAAAAACATTCAGTACTTC,CSASSGSAKNIQYF
TRBV5-1,NA,TRBJ1-1,NA,TGCGCCAGCAGCTCCGGGACATTTAACACTGAAGCTTTCTTT,CASSSGTFNTEAFF
TRBV20-1,NA,TRBJ1-3,TRBD1,TGCAGTGCTAGAGAGGGCACAGGGGGAGACACCATATATTTT,CSAREGTGGDTIYF
TRBV28,many,TRBJ1-5,NA,TGTGCCAGCAGCCGTAGTGCCTCCTCTCAGCCCCAGCATTTT,CASSRSASSQPQHF
TRBV3-1,NA,TRBJ1-1,NA,TGTGCCAGCAGCAAGCAGTTAGGTACTGAAGCTTTCTTT,CASSKQLGTEAFF
TRBV19,NA,TRBJ2-3,NA,TGTGCCAGTATTCCTCGCGACAGCTCGTTAGGGACAGATACGCAGTATTTT,CASIPRDSSLGTDTQYF
TRBV4-2,NA,TRBJ1-4,TRBD1,TGTGCCAGCAGCCAAGCGACAGGGGTCGGGGAAAAACTGTTTTTT,CASSQATGVGEKLFF
TRBV6-1,many,TRBJ2-6,NA,TGTGCCAGCCGGGGTTCTGGGGCCAACGTCCTGACTTTC,CASRGSGANVLTF
TRBV12-3/TRBV12-4,NA,TRBJ2-1,TRBD2,TGTGCCAGCTTAGCGGGAGTATGGAATGAGCAGTTCTTC,CASLAGVWNEQFF
TRBV3-1,NA,TRBJ2-7,NA,TGTGCCGGCAGCCAAAAGGGCGGCTACGAGCAGTACTTC,CAGSQKGGYEQYF
TRBV7-2,NA,TRBJ1-4,NA,TGCGCCAGCATCATCGCGGGGGGGCGCTTTTCCCTCCGTAATGAAAAACTGTTTTTT,CASIIAGGRFSLRNEKLFF
TRBV27,many,TRBJ1-1,TRBD1,TGTGCCAGCAGTCCAGGGACAGGCACTGAAGCTTTCTTT,CASSPGTGTEAFF
TRBV5-1,once,TRBJ2-3,TRBD1,TGTGCCAGCAGGACGACAGGGGCGGCAGATACGCAGTATTTT,CASRTTGAADTQYF
TRBV2,NA,TRBJ2-5,NA,TGTGCCAGCAGTGGGGAAGCGACGTACCAAGAGATCCAGTACTTC,CASSGEATYQEIQYF
TRBV6-6,NA,TRBJ1-4,NA,TGTGCCAGCAGACGGGACATGGAAAGCGAAAAACTGTTTTTT,CASRRDMESEKLFF